This entry lists 3 T cell receptor beta chains sequenced from one sample in a study of blood T cell repertoires in COVID-19. Data came from immunoSEQ multiplex PCR; TCRdb stores just in-frame clones and leaves some out. The table shows hundreds of thousands of clones, with 70% to 80% occurring only once. The sequenced sample consisted of peripheral blood. The receptors shown here come from a woman of 80 years or more with acute or convalescent COVID-19.

The chain couples TRBV3-1 (or the pseudogene TRBV3-2) to TRBJ1-1; TRBD1 aligns across 7 bases. The CDR3 length is 18 residues. Unmatched junction bases numbered 14, after V lost 4 bases and J lost 0 bases. Germline assignment: CDR1 LGHDT and CDR2 YNNKEL (reference sequence). This CDR3 reads CASSPRGNRDHLNTEAFF. For the CDR3, the DNA is TGTGCCAGCAGCCCCAGGGGGAACAGGGACCATTTGAACACTGAAGCTTTCTTT.

This sequence joins TRBV5-4 and TRBJ1-2; TRBD1 matches at 7 bases. CDR1 and CDR2 from the germline V gene are SGHNT and YYREEE (reference sequence). V gave up 4 bases and J gave up 4 bases; unmatched junction bases: 4. The CDR3 loop spans 13 amino acids. Here the CDR3 DNA reads TGTGCCAGCAGCGGGGGGACAGTCTATGGCTACACCTTC. It yields the protein CASSGGTVYGYTF.

This clone was observed a handful of times. The chain employs TRBV12-3 or TRBV12-4 and TRBJ2-4; 7 nucleotides line up with TRBD1. The CDR3 is 11 residues long. The V gene end was trimmed by 5 bases and the J gene end by 13 bases; junction bases not matched to a gene: 5. For the CDR3, the DNA is TGTGCCAGCAGTCCCGACAGGGCCCAGTACTTC. Its translation is CASSPDRAQYF.